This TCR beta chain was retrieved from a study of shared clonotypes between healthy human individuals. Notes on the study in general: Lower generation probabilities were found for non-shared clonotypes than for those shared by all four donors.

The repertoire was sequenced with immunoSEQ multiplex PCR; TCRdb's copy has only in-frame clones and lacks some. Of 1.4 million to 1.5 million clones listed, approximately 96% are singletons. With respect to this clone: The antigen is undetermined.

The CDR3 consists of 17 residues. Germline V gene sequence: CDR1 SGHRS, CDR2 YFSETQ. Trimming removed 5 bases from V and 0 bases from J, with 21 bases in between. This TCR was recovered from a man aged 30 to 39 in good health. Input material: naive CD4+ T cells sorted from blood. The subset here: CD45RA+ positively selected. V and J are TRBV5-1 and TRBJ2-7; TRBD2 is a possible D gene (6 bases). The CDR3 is CASSSGTLAVSSYEQYF. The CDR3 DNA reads TGCGCCAGCAGTTCAGGGACCTTAGCGGTGAGCTCCTACGAGCAGTACTTC.